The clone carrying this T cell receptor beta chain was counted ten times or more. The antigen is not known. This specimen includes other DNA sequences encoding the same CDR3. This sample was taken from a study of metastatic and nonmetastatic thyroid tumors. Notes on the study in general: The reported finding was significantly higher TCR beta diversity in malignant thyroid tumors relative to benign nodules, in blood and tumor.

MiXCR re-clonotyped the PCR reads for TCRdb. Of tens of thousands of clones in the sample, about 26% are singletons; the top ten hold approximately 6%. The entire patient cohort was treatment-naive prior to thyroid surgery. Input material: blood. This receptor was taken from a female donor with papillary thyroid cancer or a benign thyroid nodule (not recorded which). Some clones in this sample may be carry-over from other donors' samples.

This CDR3 is CASSSPNVLTF. The CDR3 nucleotides are TGTGCCAGCAGCAGTCCCAACGTCCTGACTTTC. This chain links TRBV11-2 with TRBJ2-6; D ambiguous. Trimming removed 5 bases at V and 8 bases at J, with 4 bases between. CDR3 length equals 11 residues. Germline assignment: CDR1 SGHAT and CDR2 FQNNGV.